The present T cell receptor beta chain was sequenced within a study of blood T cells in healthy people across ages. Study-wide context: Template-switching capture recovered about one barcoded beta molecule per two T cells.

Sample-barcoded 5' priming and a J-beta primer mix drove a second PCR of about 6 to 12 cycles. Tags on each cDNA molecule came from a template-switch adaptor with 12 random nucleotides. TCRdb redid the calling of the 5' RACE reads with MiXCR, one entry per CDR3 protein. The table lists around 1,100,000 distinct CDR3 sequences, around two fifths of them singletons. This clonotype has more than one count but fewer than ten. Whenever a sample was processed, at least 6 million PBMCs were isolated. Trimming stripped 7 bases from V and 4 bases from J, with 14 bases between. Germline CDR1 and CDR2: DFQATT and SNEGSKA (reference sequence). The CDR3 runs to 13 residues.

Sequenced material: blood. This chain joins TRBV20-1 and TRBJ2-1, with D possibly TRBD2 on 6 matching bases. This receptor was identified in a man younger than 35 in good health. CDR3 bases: TGCAGTGGAATGGGACTTCTTTACAATGAGCAGTTCTTC. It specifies CSGMGLLYNEQFF.